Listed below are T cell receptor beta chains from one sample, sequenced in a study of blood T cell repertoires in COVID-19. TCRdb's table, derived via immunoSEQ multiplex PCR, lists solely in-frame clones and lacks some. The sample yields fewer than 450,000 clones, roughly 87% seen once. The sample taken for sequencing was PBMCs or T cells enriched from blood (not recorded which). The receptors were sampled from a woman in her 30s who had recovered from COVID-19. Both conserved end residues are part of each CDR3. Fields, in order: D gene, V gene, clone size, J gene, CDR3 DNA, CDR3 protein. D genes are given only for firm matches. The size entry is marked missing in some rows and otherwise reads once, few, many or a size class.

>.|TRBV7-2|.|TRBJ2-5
TGTGCCAGCAGCTTAGTCATCCCGGGTTCGGCGACCCAGTACTTC
CASSLVIPGSATQYF
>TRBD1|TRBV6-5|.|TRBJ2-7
TGTGCCAGCACGACCGGACAGGGAACATCCTACGAGCAGTACTTC
CASTTGQGTSYEQYF
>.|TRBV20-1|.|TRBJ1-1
TGCAGTGCTCAGGGGCAGACTGAAGCTTTCTTT
CSAQGQTEAFF
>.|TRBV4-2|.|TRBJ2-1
TGTGCCAGCAGCCAAGAAAATTTTGGACAGAACAATGAGCAGTTCTTC
CASSQENFGQNNEQFF
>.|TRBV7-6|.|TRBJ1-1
TGTGCCAGCAGCGTTGACAGGCGGACTTCGAACACTGAAGCTTTCTTT
CASSVDRRTSNTEAFF
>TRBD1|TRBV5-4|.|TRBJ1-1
TGTGCCAGCAGCCCCCCTGGGACAGGGAACACTGAAGCTTTCTTT
CASSPPGTGNTEAFF
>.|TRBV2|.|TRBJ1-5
TGTGCCAGCAGTGAGTCAGGGGCTTTCGTTCAGCCCCAGCATTTT
CASSESGAFVQPQHF
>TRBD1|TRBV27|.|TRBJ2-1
TGTGCCAGCGGGACAGGCTACAATGAGCAGTTCTTC
CASGTGYNEQFF
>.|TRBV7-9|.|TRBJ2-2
TGTGCCAGCAGCCGAGGGTTGGCAGGGGTCAACACCGGGGAGCTGTTTTTT
CASSRGLAGVNTGELFF
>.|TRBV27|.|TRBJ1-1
TGTGCCAGCAGTACCCGAGCCATGAACACTGAAGCTTTCTTT
CASSTRAMNTEAFF
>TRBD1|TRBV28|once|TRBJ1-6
TGTGCCAGCAGTTCGGTACCGGGACAGGGAGACTCACCCCTCCACTTT
CASSSVPGQGDSPLHF